A single sample is the source of the 8 T cell receptor beta chains below, sequenced in a study of blood T cells in healthy people across ages. The second PCR ran 7 to 11 cycles with a sample-barcoded 5' primer and J-beta primers. Each CDR3 protein gets one entry after TCRdb re-called the 5' RACE reads with MiXCR. The sample has 1,100,000 or so distinct CDR3 sequences; under 55% are singletons. The sample was blood. Source of these receptors: a woman aged 60-75 years in good health.

The chain couples TRBV28 to TRBJ2-7; either TRBD1 or TRBD2 may fit D (6 bases each). Trimming removed 8 bases from V and 1 base from J, with 21 bases in between. The CDR3 is made up of 16 amino acids. Germline V gene lookup returns CDR1 MDHEN and CDR2 SYDVKM. The CDR3, as DNA: TGTGCCAGCCTCTCCTCGGGGGCGATTAGGTCCTACGAGCAGTACTTC. This encodes CASLSSGAIRSYEQYF.

This clonotype was observed a handful of times. Here the CDR3 DNA reads TGCAGTGCTAAACTAGCGGGAGTCTACGAGCAGTACTTC. Protein: CSAKLAGVYEQYF. J is TRBJ2-7 and V is TRBV20-1, with TRBD2 matching 11 bases. Germline-derived CDR1 and CDR2 are DFQATT and SNEGSKA (reference sequence). J was trimmed by 3 bases and V by 4 bases; bases with no gene match: 2. This CDR3 is 13 amino acids long.

The table lists this clonotype with many counts. V and J are TRBV3-1 and TRBJ2-1; possibly TRBD2 for D (5 bases). V was pared by 1 base and J by 1 base, with 5 bases between. Germline V gene sequence: CDR1 LGHDT, CDR2 YNNKEL (reference sequence). The CDR3 runs 14 residues. CDR3 loop: CASSQAGSYNEQFF. The CDR3 DNA follows: TGTGCCAGCAGCCAAGCGGGATCCTACAATGAGCAGTTCTTC.

At least ten counts were recorded for this clonotype. J is TRBJ2-7 and V is TRBV27, with D perhaps TRBD2 (6 bases). Germline CDR1 reads MNHEY; CDR2 reads SMNVEV (reference sequence). CDR3 length: 15 residues. The ends were cut back, 3 bases at V and 0 bases at J, with 12 bases in the middle. In DNA, the CDR3 is TGTGCCAGCAGTTTGGGGGGTGCAAGCTCCTACGAGCAGTACTTC. Residues: CASSLGGASSYEQYF.

J is TRBJ2-7 and V is TRBV5-1, with 9 bases aligning to TRBD1. CDR1 and CDR2 from the germline V gene are SGHRS and YFSETQ. Germline trimming cut 4 bases from V and 6 bases from J; bases unmatched to any gene: 8. The length of the CDR3 is 14 residues. The CDR3 nucleotides read TGCGCCAGCAGCCCGGTGGGACAGGGTTCCGAGCAGTACTTC. Residues: CASSPVGQGSEQYF.

The chain joins TRBV2 to TRBJ1-3; 7 bases align to TRBD1. Trimming at V came to 7 bases and at J to 5 bases, leaving 8 bases not matched to a gene. Germline CDR1 SNHLY, CDR2 FYNNEI. The length of the CDR3 is 14 residues. The DNA for the CDR3 is TGTGCCAGCACTACGGGACAGAGAAGAAACACCATATATTTT. Its protein is CASTTGQRRNTIYF.

The CDR3 region has the DNA TGTGCCAGCAGTGAAGACAGGGGGCAAGAGACCCAGTACTTC. Amino acid sequence: CASSEDRGQETQYF. The rearrangement uses TRBV2 and TRBJ2-5; TRBD1 agrees at 8 bases. The V segment lost 1 base and the J segment 2 bases; nucleotides outside the gene matches: 0. CDR1 and CDR2 from the germline V gene are SNHLY and FYNNEI. The CDR3 runs to 14 residues.

The chain carries TRBV5-6 and TRBJ1-1; D is ambiguous. V gave up 1 base and J gave up 1 base, with 8 bases separating them. Germline CDR1 is SGHDT and CDR2 is YYEEEE. This CDR3 is 14 amino acids long. This CDR3 reads CASSLIQRNTEAFF. In DNA, the CDR3 is TGTGCCAGCAGCTTGATCCAGAGGAACACTGAAGCTTTCTTT.